These 6 T cell receptor beta chains were sequenced from one sample in a study of T cell repertoires in cytomegalovirus infection. TCRdb re-called the reads with MiXCR, one entry per CDR3 protein. The repertoire has 150,000 to 200,000 distinct CDR3 sequences, about a tenth of them found once; the top ten carry about 5%. Sequenced input: PBMCs. All receptors derive from a human donor in good health (CMV status not recorded). Some clones in this sample may be carry-over from other donors' samples.

The gene calls are TRBV12-3 or TRBV12-4 and TRBJ1-2, with 9 bases that match TRBD1. The CDR3 spans 14 residues. Trimming removed 8 bases from V and 8 bases from J; junction bases left unmatched: 12. The CDR3 region has the DNA TGTGCCAGCGGACGGACAGGGGTAATTAGAGGCTACACCTTC. This encodes CASGRTGVIRGYTF.

This clonotype came up a few times. The V call is TRBV7-4, the J call TRBJ1-3; D is perhaps TRBD1 (6 bases). Germline V gives CDR1 SGHVT, CDR2 SQSDAQ. V shed 4 bases and J shed 0 bases, with 13 bases lying between them. The CDR3 totals 16 residues. The CDR3 DNA sequence: TGTGCCAGCAGCTCAGGAACAGGGAACTCTGGAAACACCATATATTTT. It translates to CASSSGTGNSGNTIYF. The variable domain in full, completed from reference TRBV7-4 and TRBJ1-3, reads GAGVSQSPRYKVAKRGRDVALRCDSISGHVTLYWYRQTLGQGSEVLTYSQSDAQRDKSGRPSGRFSAERPERSVSTLKIQRTEQGDSAVYLCASSSGTGNSGNTIYFGEGSWLTVV.

There are a few counts of this clonotype. The chain uses TRBV10-3 and TRBJ1-2, with D unclear. The length of the CDR3 is 13 residues. Trimming stripped 3 bases from V and 7 bases from J, with 12 bases between. Germline values: CDR1 ENHRY, CDR2 SYGVKD. The CDR3 here is CAISDVGMVGYTF. In nucleotides, the CDR3 is TGTGCCATCAGTGACGTAGGTATGGTTGGCTACACCTTC.

This clonotype was recorded at least ten times. V and J are TRBV2 and TRBJ2-2; 9 bases align to TRBD2. This CDR3 comprises 15 residues. V was clipped by 6 bases and J by 2 bases; unmatched bases: 4. The germline V gene has CDR1 SNHLY and CDR2 FYNNEI. The CDR3 loop reads CASSETSGNTGELFF. The CDR3 DNA reads as TGTGCCAGCAGCGAGACTAGCGGAAACACCGGGGAGCTGTTTTTT.

This clonotype was counted a few times. The chain uses TRBV5-6 and TRBJ2-1, with 8 positions matching TRBD1. The CDR3 totals 13 residues. Per germline, CDR1 SGHDT and CDR2 YYEEEE. J gave up 13 bases and V 2 bases, and 8 bases lay outside the gene matches. CDR3 DNA: TGTGCCAGCAGCTTCGAGGACAGGGAGGTTCAGTTCTTC. It translates to CASSFEDREVQFF.

The rearrangement links TRBV29-1 to TRBJ2-3; D is tentatively TRBD1 or TRBD2 (7 bases each). The CDR3 consists of 13 residues. V was clipped by 4 bases and J by 6 bases, with 14 bases between them. Germline V gene data show CDR1 as SQVTM and CDR2 as ANQGSEA. This chain's CDR3 is CSVAGGATDTQYF. CDR3 sequence (DNA): TGCAGCGTTGCAGGGGGGGCCACCGATACGCAGTATTTT.